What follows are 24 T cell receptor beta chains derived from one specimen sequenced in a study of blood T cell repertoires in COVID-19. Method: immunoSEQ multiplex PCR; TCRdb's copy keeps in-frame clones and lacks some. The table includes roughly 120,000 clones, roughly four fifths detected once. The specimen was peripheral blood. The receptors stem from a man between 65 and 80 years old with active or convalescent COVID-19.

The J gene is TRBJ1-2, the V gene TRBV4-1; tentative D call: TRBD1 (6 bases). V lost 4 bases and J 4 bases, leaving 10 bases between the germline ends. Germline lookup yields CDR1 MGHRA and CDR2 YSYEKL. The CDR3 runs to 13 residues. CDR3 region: CASSRDRFYGYTF. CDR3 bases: TGCGCCAGCAGCCGTGACAGGTTCTATGGCTACACCTTC.

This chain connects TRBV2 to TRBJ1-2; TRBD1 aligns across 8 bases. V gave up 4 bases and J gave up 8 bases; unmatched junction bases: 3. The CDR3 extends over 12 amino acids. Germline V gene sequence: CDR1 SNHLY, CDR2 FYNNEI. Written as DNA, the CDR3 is TGTGCCAGCAGTGGACAGGGGATCGGCTACACCTTC. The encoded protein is CASSGQGIGYTF.

The CDR3 sequence is CASSPQGTGTYEQYF. For the CDR3, the DNA is TGTGCCAGCAGCCCGCAGGGGACAGGGACCTACGAGCAGTACTTC. The chain couples TRBV9 to TRBJ2-7; TRBD1 agrees at 9 bases. Germline lookup yields CDR1 SGDLS and CDR2 YYNGEE. CDR3 length: 15 residues. V lost 4 bases and J lost 2; bases outside the gene matches: 7.

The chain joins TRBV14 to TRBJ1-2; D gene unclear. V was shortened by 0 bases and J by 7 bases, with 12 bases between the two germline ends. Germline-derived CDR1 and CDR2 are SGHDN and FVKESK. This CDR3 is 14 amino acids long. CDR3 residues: CASSQEGGYRGYTF. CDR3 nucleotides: TGTGCCAGCAGCCAAGAAGGCGGGTATCGTGGCTACACCTTC.

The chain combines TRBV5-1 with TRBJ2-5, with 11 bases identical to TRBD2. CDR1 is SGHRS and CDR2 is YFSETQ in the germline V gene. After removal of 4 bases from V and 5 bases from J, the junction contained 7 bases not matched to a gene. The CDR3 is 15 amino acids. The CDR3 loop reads CASSPLAGEGETQYF. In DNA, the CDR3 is TGCGCCAGCAGCCCACTAGCGGGGGAGGGGGAGACCCAGTACTTC.

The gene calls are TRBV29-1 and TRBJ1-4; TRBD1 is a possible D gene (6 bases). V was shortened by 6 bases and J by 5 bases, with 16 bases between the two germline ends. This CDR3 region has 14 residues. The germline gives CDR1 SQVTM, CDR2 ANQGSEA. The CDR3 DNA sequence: TGCAGCGTCGGGAGGCAGGGGATAAATGAAAAACTGTTTTTT. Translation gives CSVGRQGINEKLFF.

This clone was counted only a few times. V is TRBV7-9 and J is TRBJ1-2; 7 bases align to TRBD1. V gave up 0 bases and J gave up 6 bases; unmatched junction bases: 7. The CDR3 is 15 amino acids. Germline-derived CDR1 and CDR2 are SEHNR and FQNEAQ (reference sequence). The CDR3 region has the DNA TGTGCCAGCAGCTTAGCAACGACAGGGATGAATGGCTACACCTTC. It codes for CASSLATTGMNGYTF.

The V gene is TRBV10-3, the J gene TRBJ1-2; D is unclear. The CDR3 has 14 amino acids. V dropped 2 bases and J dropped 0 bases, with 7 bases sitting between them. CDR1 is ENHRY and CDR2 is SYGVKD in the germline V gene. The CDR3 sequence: CAISETVANYGYTF. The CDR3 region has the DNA TGTGCCATCAGTGAGACGGTCGCTAACTATGGCTACACCTTC.

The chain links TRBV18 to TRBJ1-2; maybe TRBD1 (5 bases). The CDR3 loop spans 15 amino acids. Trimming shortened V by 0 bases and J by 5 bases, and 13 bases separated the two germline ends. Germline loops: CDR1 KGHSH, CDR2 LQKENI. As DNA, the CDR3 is TGTGCCAGCTCACCACCGGGGCCCGGGGGGTATGGCTACACCTTC. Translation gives CASSPPGPGGYGYTF. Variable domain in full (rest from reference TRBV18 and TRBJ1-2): NAGVMQNPRHLVRRRGQEARLRCSPMKGHSHVYWYRQLPEEGLKFMVYLQKENIIDESGMPKERFSAEFPKEGPSILRIQQVVRGDSAAYFCASSPPGPGGYGYTFGSGTRLTVV.

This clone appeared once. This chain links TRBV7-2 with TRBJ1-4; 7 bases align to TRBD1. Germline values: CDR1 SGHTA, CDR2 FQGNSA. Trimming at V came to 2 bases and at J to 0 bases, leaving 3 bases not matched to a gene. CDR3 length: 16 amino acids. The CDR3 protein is CASSLNRGSTNEKLFF. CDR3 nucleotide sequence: TGTGCCAGCAGCTTAAACAGGGGATCAACTAATGAAAAACTGTTTTTT.

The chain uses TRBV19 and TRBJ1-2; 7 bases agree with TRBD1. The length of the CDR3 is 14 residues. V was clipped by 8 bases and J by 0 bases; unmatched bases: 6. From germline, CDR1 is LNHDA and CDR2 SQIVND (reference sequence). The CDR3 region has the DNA TGTGCCAGTTCCCGGACAGGTACTAACTATGGCTACACCTTC. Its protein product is CASSRTGTNYGYTF. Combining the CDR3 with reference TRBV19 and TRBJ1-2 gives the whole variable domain DGGITQSPKYLFRKEGQNVTLSCEQNLNHDAMYWYRQDPGQGLRLIYYSQIVNDFQKGDIAEGYSVSREKKESFPLTVTSAQKNPTAFYLCASSRTGTNYGYTFGSGTRLTVV.

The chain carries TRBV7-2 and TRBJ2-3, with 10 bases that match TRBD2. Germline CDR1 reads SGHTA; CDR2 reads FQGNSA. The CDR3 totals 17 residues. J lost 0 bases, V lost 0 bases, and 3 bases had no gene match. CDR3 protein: CASSLASSGGSTDTQYF. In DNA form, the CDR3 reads TGTGCCAGCAGCTTAGCGTCTAGCGGGGGAAGCACAGATACGCAGTATTTT.

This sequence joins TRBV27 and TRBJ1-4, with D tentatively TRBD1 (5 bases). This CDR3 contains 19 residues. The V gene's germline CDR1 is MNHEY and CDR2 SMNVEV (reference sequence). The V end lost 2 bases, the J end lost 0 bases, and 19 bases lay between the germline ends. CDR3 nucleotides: TGTGCCAGCAGTTTACGGGCCCAGGGTACCCGTACAACTAATGAAAAACTGTTTTTT. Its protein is CASSLRAQGTRTTNEKLFF. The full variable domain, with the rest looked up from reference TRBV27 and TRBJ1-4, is EAQVTQNPRYLITVTGKKLTVTCSQNMNHEYMSWYRQDPGLGLRQIYYSMNVEVTDKGDVPEGYKVSRKEKRNFPLILESPSPNQTSLYFCASSLRAQGTRTTNEKLFFGSGTQLSVL.

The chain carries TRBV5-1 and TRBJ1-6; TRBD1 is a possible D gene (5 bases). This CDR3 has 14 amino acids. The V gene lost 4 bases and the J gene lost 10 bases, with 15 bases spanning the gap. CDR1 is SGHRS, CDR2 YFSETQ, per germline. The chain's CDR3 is CASSPGPGESPLHF. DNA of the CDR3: TGCGCCAGCAGCCCCGGACCGGGGGAGTCACCCCTCCACTTT.

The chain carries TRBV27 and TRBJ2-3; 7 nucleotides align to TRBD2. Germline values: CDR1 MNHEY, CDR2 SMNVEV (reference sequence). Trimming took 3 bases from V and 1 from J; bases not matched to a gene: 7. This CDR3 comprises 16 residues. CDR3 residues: CASSFAPAGGTDTQYF. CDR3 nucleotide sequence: TGTGCCAGCAGTTTTGCGCCGGCGGGGGGCACAGATACGCAGTATTTT.

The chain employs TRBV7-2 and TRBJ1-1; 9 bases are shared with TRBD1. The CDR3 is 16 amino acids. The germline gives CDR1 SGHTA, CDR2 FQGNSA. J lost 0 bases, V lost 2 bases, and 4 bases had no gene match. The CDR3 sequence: CASSLSTGGMNTEAFF. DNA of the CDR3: TGTGCCAGCAGCTTATCGACAGGGGGTATGAACACTGAAGCTTTCTTT. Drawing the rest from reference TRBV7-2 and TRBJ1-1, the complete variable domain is GAGVSQSPSNKVTEKGKDVELRCDPISGHTALYWYRQSLGQGLEFLIYFQGNSAPDKSGLPSDRFSAERTGGSVSTLTIQRTQQEDSAVYLCASSLSTGGMNTEAFFGQGTRLTVV.

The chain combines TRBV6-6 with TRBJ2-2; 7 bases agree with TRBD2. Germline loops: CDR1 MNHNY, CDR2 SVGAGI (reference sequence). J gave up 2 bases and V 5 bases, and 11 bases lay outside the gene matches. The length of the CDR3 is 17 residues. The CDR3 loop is CASSRNLGGSNTGELFF. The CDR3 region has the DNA TGTGCCAGCAGTCGAAATCTGGGCGGGAGCAACACCGGGGAGCTGTTTTTT.

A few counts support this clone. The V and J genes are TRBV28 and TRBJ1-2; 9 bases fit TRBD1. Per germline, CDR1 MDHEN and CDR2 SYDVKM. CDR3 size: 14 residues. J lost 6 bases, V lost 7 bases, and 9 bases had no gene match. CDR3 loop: CASTPPGTGNGYTF. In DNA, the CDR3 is TGTGCCAGCACCCCACCCGGGACAGGGAATGGCTACACCTTC.

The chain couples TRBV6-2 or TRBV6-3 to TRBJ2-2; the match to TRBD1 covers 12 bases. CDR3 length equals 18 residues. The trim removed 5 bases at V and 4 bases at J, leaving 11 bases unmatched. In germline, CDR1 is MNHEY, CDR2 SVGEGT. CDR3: CASSARFGDRGLTGELFF. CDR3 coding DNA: TGTGCCAGCAGTGCCCGTTTTGGGGACAGGGGGCTCACCGGGGAGCTGTTTTTT.

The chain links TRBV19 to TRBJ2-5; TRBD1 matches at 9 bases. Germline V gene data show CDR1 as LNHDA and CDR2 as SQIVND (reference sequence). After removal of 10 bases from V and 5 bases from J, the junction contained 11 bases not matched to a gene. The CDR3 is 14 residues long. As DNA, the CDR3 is TGTGCCACCTGCCGGGACAGGGTCGGCGAGACCCAGTACTTC. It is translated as CATCRDRVGETQYF.

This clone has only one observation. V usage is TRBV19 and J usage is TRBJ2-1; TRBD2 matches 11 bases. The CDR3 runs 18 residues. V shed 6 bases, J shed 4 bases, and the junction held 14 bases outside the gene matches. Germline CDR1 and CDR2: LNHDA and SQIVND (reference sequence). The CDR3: CASSNPRLAGGRYNEQFF. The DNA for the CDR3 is TGTGCCAGTAGCAATCCCAGGCTAGCGGGGGGCAGGTACAATGAGCAGTTCTTC.

The chain's CDR3 is CASSAPGDRFQYF. The CDR3 nucleotides read TGTGCCAGCTCAGCCCCGGGAGACAGATTTCAGTACTTC. The chain links TRBV18 to TRBJ2-4; a weak D match, TRBD2 (6 bases). The V and J ends lost 5 bases and 11 bases respectively, with 16 bases between them. This CDR3 comprises 13 residues. Germline V gives CDR1 KGHSH, CDR2 LQKENI.

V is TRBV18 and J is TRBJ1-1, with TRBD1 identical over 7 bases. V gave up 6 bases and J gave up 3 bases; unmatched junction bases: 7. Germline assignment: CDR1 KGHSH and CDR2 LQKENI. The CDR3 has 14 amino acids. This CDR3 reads CASSRGGADTEAFF. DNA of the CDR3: TGTGCCAGCTCCCGAGGGGGCGCGGACACTGAAGCTTTCTTT.

CDR3 loop: CSVDGLADNEQFF. In DNA form, the CDR3 reads TGCAGCGTGGACGGACTAGCGGACAATGAGCAGTTCTTC. The V gene is TRBV29-1, the J gene TRBJ2-1; 10 bases align to TRBD2. V was pared by 6 bases and J by 5 bases, with 4 bases of the junction left unmatched. This CDR3 contains 13 residues. The germline gives CDR1 SQVTM, CDR2 ANQGSEA.